One T cell receptor (beta chain) is described in this entry. This CDR3 has 14 residues. The germline gives CDR1 MDHEN, CDR2 SYDVKM. The data were taken from a study of blood T cell repertoires in COVID-19. Study in general: Sample material is recorded as cDNA or gDNA derived from T cells, B-cell-depleted T cells, or PBMCs.

Participant ages covered roughly 18 to 89 years across 25 or so US areas. Assay used: immunoSEQ multiplex PCR; TCRdb lists only in-frame clones, some missing. The data show about 400,000 clones, with around nine tenths seen just once and about a tenth held by the top ten. This receptor was identified in a woman between 45 and 65 years old who had recovered from COVID-19. The sequenced material came from PBMCs or T cells enriched from blood (not recorded which). V usage is TRBV28 and J usage is TRBJ1-2, with TRBD1 matching 8 bases. The CDR3 coding sequence is TGTGCTACGAAACAGGGGGGAGCTAACTATGGCTACACCTTC. Its protein is CATKQGGANYGYTF.